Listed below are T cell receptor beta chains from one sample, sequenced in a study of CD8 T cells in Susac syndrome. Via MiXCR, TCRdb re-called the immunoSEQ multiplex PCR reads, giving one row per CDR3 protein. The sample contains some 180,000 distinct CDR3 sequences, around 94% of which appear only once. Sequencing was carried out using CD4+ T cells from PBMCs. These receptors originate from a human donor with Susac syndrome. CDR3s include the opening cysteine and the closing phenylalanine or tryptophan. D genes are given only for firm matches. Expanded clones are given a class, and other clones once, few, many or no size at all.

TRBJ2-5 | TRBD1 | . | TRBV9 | TGTGCCAGCAGCGTACACAGGGGGCCGCAAGAGACCCAGTACTTC | CASSVHRGPQETQYF
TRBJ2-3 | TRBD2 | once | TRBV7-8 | TGTGCCAGCAGCCAATACCAGCGCGGGAGGCCAGATACGCAGTATTTT | CASSQYQRGRPDTQYF
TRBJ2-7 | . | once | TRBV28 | TGTGCCAGCAGTTTATCCCGGACACCTCGGGGCGAGCAGTACTTC | CASSLSRTPRGEQYF
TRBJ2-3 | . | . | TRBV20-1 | TGCAGTGCTAGGGGCGGGAACACAGATACGCAGTATTTT | CSARGGNTDTQYF
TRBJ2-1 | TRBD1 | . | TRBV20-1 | TGCAGTGCTAGTAGGGACAGGGGGTCCTACAATGAGCAGTTCTTC | CSASRDRGSYNEQFF
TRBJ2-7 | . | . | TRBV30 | TGTGCCTGGTCACAGGGAGTCTACGAGCAGTACTTC | CAWSQGVYEQYF
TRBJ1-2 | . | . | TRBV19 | TGTGCCAGTAGTACCGAGCCCTATGGCTACACCTTC | CASSTEPYGYTF
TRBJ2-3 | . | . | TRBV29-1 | TGCAGCGGGGGGGGGCCCGGCACAGATACGCAGTATTTT | CSGGGPGTDTQYF
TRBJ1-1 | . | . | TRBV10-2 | TGCGCCAGCAGTGGGTCAGAAGAGAAAGCTTTCTTT | CASSGSEEKAFF
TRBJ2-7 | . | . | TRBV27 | TGTGCCAGCAGTTTAGAACAGTCTTACGAGCAGTACTTC | CASSLEQSYEQYF
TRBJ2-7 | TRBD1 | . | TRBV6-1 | TGTGCCAGCAAGGATCCGACAGGGGTAGTCTACGAGCAGTACTTC | CASKDPTGVVYEQYF
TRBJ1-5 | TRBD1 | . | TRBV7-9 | TGTGCCAGCAGCTTAGGGGCCGGGACAGGGATTGTCTTGCATCAGCCCCAGCATTTT | CASSLGAGTGIVLHQPQHF
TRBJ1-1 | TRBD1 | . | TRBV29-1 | TGCAGCGTTGAAGACTTCGGACAGGGGACGAACACTGAAGCTTTCTTT | CSVEDFGQGTNTEAFF
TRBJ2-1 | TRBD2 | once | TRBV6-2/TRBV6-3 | TGTGCCAGCAGTTCGTCCGGGACTAGCGGTGAGCAGTTCTTC | CASSSSGTSGEQFF
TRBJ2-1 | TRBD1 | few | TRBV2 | TGTGCCAGCAGCTTGGGACAGGGTGGGGATGAGCAGTTCTTC | CASSLGQGGDEQFF
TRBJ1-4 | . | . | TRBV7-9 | TGTGCCAGCAGCTTAGGAGTGCCCAGGGCCGAAAAACTGTTTTTT | CASSLGVPRAEKLFF
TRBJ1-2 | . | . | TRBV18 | TGTGCCAGCTCACCACCGGGCAGCGCCTATGGCTACACCTTC | CASSPPGSAYGYTF
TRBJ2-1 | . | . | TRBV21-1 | TGTGCCAGCAGCAAAGCGCAGGGCCTGCCGTCCTACAATGAGCAGTTCTTC | CASSKAQGLPSYNEQFF
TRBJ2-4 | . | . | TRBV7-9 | TGTGCCAGCAGCTCCTACGGGGAAGAGCTTTGGTACTTC | CASSSYGEELWYF
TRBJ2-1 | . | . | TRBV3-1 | TGTGCCAGCAGCCGCAACTTGGGGAGTTACAATGAGCAGTTCTTC | CASSRNLGSYNEQFF
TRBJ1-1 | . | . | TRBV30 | TGTGCCTGGAGTCCCATCCGGGACATGAACACTGAAGCTTTCTTT | CAWSPIRDMNTEAFF
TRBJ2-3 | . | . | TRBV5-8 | TGTGCCAGCAGCTTGGTTGGGTCGGATACGCAGTATTTT | CASSLVGSDTQYF
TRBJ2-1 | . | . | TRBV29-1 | TGCAGCGCCTCGGTGCGGGAACTATACAATGAGCAGTTCTTC | CSASVRELYNEQFF
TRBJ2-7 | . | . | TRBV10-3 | TGTGCCATCGGTTCAGAGGGTTTCTACGAGCAGTACTTC | CAIGSEGFYEQYF
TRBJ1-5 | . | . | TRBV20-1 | TGCAGTGCTAGAGGCCGCGGACAATCGGCCCAGCATTTT | CSARGRGQSAQHF
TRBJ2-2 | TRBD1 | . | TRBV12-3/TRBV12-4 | TGTGCCAGCAAGGTAACAGGGGTCCTCACCGGGGAGCTGTTTTTT | CASKVTGVLTGELFF
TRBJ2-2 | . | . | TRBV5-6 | TGTGCCAGCAGGGGAGACGGGGAGCTGTTTTTT | CASRGDGELFF
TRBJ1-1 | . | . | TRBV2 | TGTGCCAGCACCCTCGACAGGATGAACACTGAAGCTTTCTTT | CASTLDRMNTEAFF
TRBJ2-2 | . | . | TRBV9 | TGTGCCAGCAGCGTCAGAAGTGCAAACACCGGGGAGCTGTTTTTT | CASSVRSANTGELFF
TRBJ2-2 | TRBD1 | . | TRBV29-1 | TGCAGCGTTGAAGGGGGACAGGTGACCGGGGAGCTGTTTTTT | CSVEGGQVTGELFF
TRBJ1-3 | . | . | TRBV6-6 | TGTGCCAGCAGTTACTACGTGGGCAGGGCGAACACCATATATTTT | CASSYYVGRANTIYF
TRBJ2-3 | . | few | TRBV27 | TGTGCCAGCAGTTCACGCCAAGGGGCAGATACGCAGTATTTT | CASSSRQGADTQYF
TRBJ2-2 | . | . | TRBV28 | TGTGCCAGCAGAGCCCAAGGGGCAGGGACCGGGGAGCTGTTTTTT | CASRAQGAGTGELFF
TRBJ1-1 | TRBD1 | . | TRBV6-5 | TGTGCCAGCACTCAAGCAGGGGGCACTGAAGCTTTCTTT | CASTQAGGTEAFF